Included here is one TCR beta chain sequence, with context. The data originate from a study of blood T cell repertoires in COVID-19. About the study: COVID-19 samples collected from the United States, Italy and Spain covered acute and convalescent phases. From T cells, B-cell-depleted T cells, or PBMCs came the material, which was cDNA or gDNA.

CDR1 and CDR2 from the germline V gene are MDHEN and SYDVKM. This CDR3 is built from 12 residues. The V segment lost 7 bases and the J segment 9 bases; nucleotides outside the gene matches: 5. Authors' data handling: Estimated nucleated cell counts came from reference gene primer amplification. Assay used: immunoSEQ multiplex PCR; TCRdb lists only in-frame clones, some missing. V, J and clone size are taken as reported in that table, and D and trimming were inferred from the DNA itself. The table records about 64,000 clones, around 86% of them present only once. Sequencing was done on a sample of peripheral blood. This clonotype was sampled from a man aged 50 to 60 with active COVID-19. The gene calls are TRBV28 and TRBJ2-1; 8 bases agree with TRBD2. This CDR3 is CASTGLVSEQFF. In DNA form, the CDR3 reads TGTGCCAGCACGGGACTAGTGAGTGAGCAGTTCTTC.